These 31 T cell receptor beta chains were all obtained from the same sample, sequenced in a study of blood T cell repertoires in COVID-19. The data were produced by immunoSEQ multiplex PCR, yet TCRdb's version contains in-frame clones alone and is incomplete. The data hold 200,000 to 250,000 clones, with under 85% observed a single time. The sample comprised peripheral blood. These receptors were collected from a man aged 25 to 40 who had recovered from COVID-19.

The chain carries TRBV7-8 and TRBJ1-4; TRBD1 aligns across 7 bases. V lost 5 bases to trimming and J lost 3 bases; unmatched junction nucleotides: 6. This CDR3 comprises 15 residues. Germline V gene sequence: CDR1 SGHVS, CDR2 FQNEAQ. The CDR3 sequence: CASSTYRGPNEKLFF. Written as DNA, the CDR3 is TGTGCCAGCAGCACCTACAGGGGTCCTAATGAAAAACTGTTTTTT. Using reference TRBV7-8 and TRBJ1-4 for the parts outside the CDR3, the full variable domain is GAGVSQSPRYKVAKRGQDVALRCDPISGHVSLFWYQQALGQGPEFLTYFQNEAQLDKSGLPSDRFFAERPEGSVSTLKIQRTQQEDSAVYLCASSTYRGPNEKLFFGSGTQLSVL.

This clone was detected only once. The chain employs TRBV29-1 and TRBJ1-5, with D perhaps TRBD1 (6 bases). This CDR3 has 14 amino acids. Germline CDR1 reads SQVTM; CDR2 reads ANQGSEA. Trimming took off 6 bases at V and 0 bases at J, with 12 bases between the two ends. The CDR3 DNA sequence: TGCAGCGTCCAGACAGGAAATAGCAATCAGCCCCAGCATTTT. Translation: CSVQTGNSNQPQHF.

This rearrangement joins TRBV4-1 to TRBJ2-4; 11 bases map to TRBD2. Germline CDR1 and CDR2: MGHRA and YSYEKL. J was trimmed by 0 bases and V by 4 bases; bases with no gene match: 8. This CDR3 has 18 amino acids. The CDR3 reads CASSRGLADILAKNIQYF. The CDR3 region has the DNA TGCGCCAGCAGCCGGGGACTAGCGGATATCCTAGCCAAAAACATTCAGTACTTC.

The chain links TRBV10-3 to TRBJ2-6; 8 positions agree with TRBD1. The CDR3 length is 18 residues. V shed 10 bases and J 4 bases; nucleotides not matched to a gene: 18. Germline CDR1 reads ENHRY; CDR2 reads SYGVKD. The CDR3 coding sequence is TGTGCCACAAGCCCCCGGGACAGGAGACCATCCGGGGCCAACGTCCTGACTTTC. Translation gives CATSPRDRRPSGANVLTF.

The chain recombines TRBV2 with TRBJ2-3; 10 nucleotides align to TRBD2. The V gene end was trimmed by 4 bases and the J gene end by 3 bases; junction bases not matched to a gene: 1. Germline V gene data show CDR1 as SNHLY and CDR2 as FYNNEI. The CDR3 runs to 14 residues. CDR3 sequence (DNA): TGTGCCAGCAGTGGGACTAGCGGTACAGATACGCAGTATTTT. As protein: CASSGTSGTDTQYF.

V is TRBV7-2 and J is TRBJ1-5; possible D gene TRBD1, 6 bases. Germline-derived CDR1 and CDR2 are SGHTA and FQGNSA. The CDR3 has 14 residues. V was shortened by 5 bases and J by 3 bases, with 11 bases between the two germline ends. In DNA form, the CDR3 reads TGTGCCAGCAGCCCGGACAGTCACAATCAGCCCCAGCATTTT. It translates to CASSPDSHNQPQHF.

V is TRBV2 and J is TRBJ2-7; D is possibly TRBD2 (6 bases). The germline V gene encodes CDR1 SNHLY and CDR2 FYNNEI. Between the trimmed V and J ends, which lost 6 bases and 4 bases, there was a span of 22 bases. CDR3 length equals 16 residues. CDR3 nucleotide sequence: TGTGCCAGCAGCGATCCCGAGGGGCGGGGTCGGTACGAGCAGTACTTC. It yields the protein CASSDPEGRGRYEQYF.

This clone was seen just once. This sequence joins TRBV5-1 and TRBJ2-5, with 12 bases lining up with TRBD1. Per germline, CDR1 SGHRS and CDR2 YFSETQ. This CDR3 is 17 amino acids long. Unmatched junction bases numbered 7, after V lost 0 bases and J lost 4 bases. The CDR3 region is CASSLVGGTGGRETQYF. The CDR3 DNA reads as TGCGCCAGCAGCTTGGTTGGCGGGACAGGGGGCCGAGAGACCCAGTACTTC.

V is TRBV5-4 and J is TRBJ2-7; TRBD1 matches 9 bases. The CDR3 contains 14 residues. J lost 7 bases, V lost 2 bases, and 7 bases had no gene match. Germline V gives CDR1 SGHNT, CDR2 YYREEE (reference sequence). CDR3 in amino acids: CASSFGTGLGEQYF. Written as DNA, the CDR3 is TGTGCCAGCAGCTTCGGGACAGGGCTCGGAGAGCAGTACTTC.

The rearrangement joins TRBV2 to TRBJ2-3; D unresolved. The CDR3 is 11 amino acids. Per germline, CDR1 SNHLY and CDR2 FYNNEI. V lost 7 bases and J 6 bases, leaving 8 bases between the germline ends. The CDR3 loop reads CASIDADTQYF. The CDR3 nucleotides are TGTGCCAGCATCGATGCGGATACGCAGTATTTT. The full variable domain, its missing parts supplied by reference TRBV2 and TRBJ2-3, is EPEVTQTPSHQVTQMGQEVILRCVPISNHLYFYWYRQILGQKVEFLVSFYNNEISEKSEIFDDQFSVERPDGSNFTLKIRSTKLEDSAMYFCASIDADTQYFGPGTRLTVL.

The chain carries TRBV11-2 and TRBJ2-2, with TRBD2 as a possible D gene (5 bases). This CDR3 region has 16 residues. Trimming pared 2 bases from V and 0 bases from J, leaving 10 bases between. Germline V gene sequence: CDR1 SGHAT, CDR2 FQNNGV. CDR3 in DNA: TGTGCCAGCAGCTTAACTCTCGGGGCGAACACCGGGGAGCTGTTTTTT. Translating it yields CASSLTLGANTGELFF.

This chain uses TRBV2 with TRBJ1-4, with D tentatively TRBD1 (5 bases). The V end was cut by 6 bases, the J end by 5 bases, with 19 bases between. In germline, CDR1 is SNHLY, CDR2 FYNNEI. This CDR3 comprises 16 residues. The CDR3 here is CASRPGVVSGNEKLFF. In DNA, the CDR3 is TGTGCCAGCAGGCCGGGGGTCGTGTCGGGGAATGAAAAACTGTTTTTT.

In nucleotides, the CDR3 is TGTGCCAGCAGCTTAGGGACGGACAGGGTGGGACAGCCCCAGCATTTT. Protein product: CASSLGTDRVGQPQHF. The J gene is TRBJ1-5, the V gene TRBV11-2; TRBD1 matches at 8 bases. In germline, CDR1 is SGHAT, CDR2 FQNNGV. With V trimmed by 1 base and J by 7 bases, 9 bases remained unmatched. The CDR3 sequence is 16 residues long.

The V and J genes are TRBV10-3 and TRBJ2-2, with TRBD2 matching over 8 bases. The junction had 7 bases not matched to a gene; V was cut back by 6 bases and J by 1 base. CDR1 and CDR2 from the germline V gene are ENHRY and SYGVKD. The CDR3 contains 16 residues. Here the CDR3 reads CAISAGTSGNTGELFF. In nucleotides, the CDR3 is TGTGCCATCAGCGCCGGGACTAGTGGGAACACCGGGGAGCTGTTTTTT.

The chain is built from TRBV5-6 and TRBJ2-1; the D gene is possibly TRBD1 (6 bases). Germline CDR1 is SGHDT and CDR2 is YYEEEE. V shed 2 bases and J shed 8 bases, with 14 bases lying between them. The CDR3 has 14 amino acids. As DNA, the CDR3 is TGTGCCAGCAGCTTTACCAACAGGGCACATGAGCAGTTCTTC. Its translation: CASSFTNRAHEQFF.

V gene TRBV27 combines with J gene TRBJ2-3, with D maybe TRBD2 (6 bases). Germline-derived CDR1 and CDR2 are MNHEY and SMNVEV (reference sequence). V was cut by 7 bases and J by 2 bases, with 13 bases left in between. The CDR3 totals 14 residues. CDR3 sequence reads: CASTPEGYTDTQYF. CDR3 coding DNA: TGTGCCAGCACACCGGAGGGGTACACAGATACGCAGTATTTT.

The CDR3 loop is CASSEPGGSYNEQFF. CDR3 sequence (DNA): TGTGCCAGCAGTGAACCAGGGGGATCCTACAATGAGCAGTTCTTC. The gene calls are TRBV25-1 and TRBJ2-1; 7 bases line up with TRBD1. The CDR3 is 15 amino acids. J gave up 1 base and V 2 bases, and 2 bases lay outside the gene matches. In germline, CDR1 is MGHDK, CDR2 SYGVNS.

The V and J genes are TRBV29-1 and TRBJ2-2; D may be TRBD1 (5 bases). CDR3 length: 12 residues. From germline, CDR1 is SQVTM and CDR2 ANQGSEA. Trimming took off 5 bases at V and 6 bases at J, with 10 bases between the two ends. CDR3 amino acids: CSVPTAAGELFF. CDR3 sequence (DNA): TGCAGCGTTCCGACAGCTGCCGGGGAGCTGTTTTTT.

J is TRBJ2-5 and V is TRBV13; D unresolved. Germline CDR1 is PRHDT and CDR2 is FYEKMQ (reference sequence). The CDR3 runs to 16 residues. With 5 bases removed from V and 5 bases from J, the gap between germline ends came to 21 bases. CDR3 sequence reads: CASSNMRRFPRETQYF. The CDR3 nucleotides are TGTGCCAGCAGCAACATGAGGAGATTCCCCCGGGAGACCCAGTACTTC.

This sequence joins TRBV6-5 and TRBJ1-1; TRBD1 is a possible D gene (6 bases). V lost 0 bases to trimming and J lost 7 bases, with 18 bases between them. This CDR3 has 16 residues. CDR1 is MNHEY, CDR2 SVGAGI, per germline. CDR3 sequence (DNA): TGTGCCAGCAGTTACTCTATGCCGTGGGGGGGGCTTGAAGCTTTCTTT. It is translated as CASSYSMPWGGLEAFF.

The chain recombines TRBV10-3 with TRBJ1-1, with D perhaps TRBD1 (6 bases). CDR1 is ENHRY, CDR2 SYGVKD, per germline. This CDR3 has 11 residues. V was trimmed by 11 bases and J by 2 bases, leaving 9 bases between them. For the CDR3, the DNA is TGTGCCGCCAGGGGTAACACTGAAGCTTTCTTT. Translated: CAARGNTEAFF.

The chain uses TRBV11-2 and TRBJ2-1; TRBD2 agrees at 7 bases. This CDR3 spans 16 amino acids. Germline V gene sequence: CDR1 SGHAT, CDR2 FQNNGV. V was clipped by 2 bases and J by 3 bases; unmatched bases: 7. The CDR3 reads CASSLWGGGNYNEQFF. CDR3 nucleotides: TGTGCCAGCAGCTTATGGGGCGGGGGTAACTACAATGAGCAGTTCTTC. Complete variable domain (other parts from reference TRBV11-2 and TRBJ2-1): EAGVAQSPRYKIIEKRQSVAFWCNPISGHATLYWYQQILGQGPKLLIQFQNNGVVDDSQLPKDRFSAERLKGVDSTLKIQPAKLEDSAVYLCASSLWGGGNYNEQFFGPGTRLTVL.

The rearrangement joins TRBV19 to TRBJ1-1; the D gene is possibly TRBD1 (5 bases). Germline V gene lookup returns CDR1 LNHDA and CDR2 SQIVND (reference sequence). With 2 bases removed from V and 5 bases from J, the gap between germline ends came to 21 bases. The CDR3 is 17 amino acids. The CDR3 spells CASSIFSGGTTMTEAFF. The CDR3 DNA reads as TGTGCCAGTAGTATATTCTCGGGGGGAACAACGATGACTGAAGCTTTCTTT.

V and J are TRBV29-1 and TRBJ1-5; 8 nucleotides align to TRBD1. CDR1 and CDR2 (germline): SQVTM, ANQGSEA. CDR3 size: 12 residues. The trim removed 4 bases at V and 7 bases at J, leaving 3 bases unmatched. CDR3 residues: CSVGYRGQPQHF. DNA of the CDR3: TGCAGCGTTGGATACAGGGGGCAGCCCCAGCATTTT.

This clone was detected only a few times. This chain uses TRBV28 with TRBJ1-1, with 8 bases matching TRBD1. CDR3 length: 14 residues. Germline CDR1 is MDHEN and CDR2 is SYDVKM. Unmatched junction bases numbered 11, after V lost 8 bases and J lost 6 bases. The CDR3 protein is CASYDRGGSPEAFF. CDR3 coding DNA: TGTGCCAGCTATGACAGGGGTGGTAGCCCTGAAGCTTTCTTT.

V is TRBV18 and J is TRBJ2-4; D is uncertain. Germline V gene sequence: CDR1 KGHSH, CDR2 LQKENI. V dropped 2 bases and J dropped 6 bases, with 14 bases sitting between them. This CDR3 region has 15 residues. The chain's CDR3 is CASSPTDMGLNIQYF. The CDR3 nucleotides read TGTGCCAGCTCACCAACTGACATGGGCTTAAACATTCAGTACTTC.

V is TRBV18 and J is TRBJ2-4; 10 bases are a match to TRBD1. This CDR3 region has 15 residues. V lost 3 bases, J lost 4 bases, and 3 bases stayed unmatched. Germline CDR1 KGHSH, CDR2 LQKENI. The CDR3 nucleotides are TGTGCCAGCTCACCGGGACAGGGGTTAAAAAACATTCAGTACTTC. Translating it yields CASSPGQGLKNIQYF. The full variable domain, its missing parts supplied by reference TRBV18 and TRBJ2-4, is NAGVMQNPRHLVRRRGQEARLRCSPMKGHSHVYWYRQLPEEGLKFMVYLQKENIIDESGMPKERFSAEFPKEGPSILRIQQVVRGDSAAYFCASSPGQGLKNIQYFGAGTRLSVL.

The V gene is TRBV28, the J gene TRBJ2-5; a possible D gene is TRBD2 (5 bases). Germline lookup yields CDR1 MDHEN and CDR2 SYDVKM. The germline V and J ends were trimmed by 8 bases and 7 bases, with 17 bases remaining between them. The CDR3 has 13 amino acids. CDR3 protein: CASPGLDWSTQYF. As DNA, the CDR3 is TGTGCCAGCCCGGGGTTGGATTGGTCGACCCAGTACTTC.

This chain joins TRBV10-3 and TRBJ1-1, with D uncertain. V was shortened by 8 bases and J by 1 base, with 11 bases between the two germline ends. The CDR3 extends over 13 amino acids. From germline, CDR1 is ENHRY and CDR2 SYGVKD. The CDR3 is CAIRGPTNTEAFF. CDR3 in DNA: TGTGCCATCCGCGGCCCGACGAACACTGAAGCTTTCTTT.

The chain uses TRBV10-3 and TRBJ2-2; D is uncertain. The germline CDR1 and CDR2 sequences are ENHRY and SYGVKD. V lost 5 bases and J 3 bases, leaving 4 bases between the germline ends. This CDR3 contains 12 residues. The DNA of the CDR3 is TGTGCCATCAGTTCCTACACCGGGGAGCTGTTTTTT. This codes for CAISSYTGELFF.

This clone was seen a single time. As DNA, the CDR3 is TGTGCCAGCTCACCGGGACAGGTCAATTTCTATGGCTACACCTTC. Its translation is CASSPGQVNFYGYTF. This chain uses TRBV18 with TRBJ1-2; TRBD1 matches 8 bases. The CDR3 extends over 15 amino acids. CDR1 KGHSH and CDR2 LQKENI come from the germline V gene. V dropped 3 bases and J dropped 4; count of bases not matched to a gene: 7.